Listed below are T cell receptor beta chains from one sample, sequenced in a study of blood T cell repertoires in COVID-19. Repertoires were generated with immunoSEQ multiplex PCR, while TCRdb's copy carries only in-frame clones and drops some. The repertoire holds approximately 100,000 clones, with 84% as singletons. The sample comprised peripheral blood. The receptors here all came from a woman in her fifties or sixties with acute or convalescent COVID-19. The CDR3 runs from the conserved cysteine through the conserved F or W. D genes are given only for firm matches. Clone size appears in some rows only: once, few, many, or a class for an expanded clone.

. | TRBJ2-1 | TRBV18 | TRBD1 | CASSPTGVSYNEQFF | TGTGCCAGCTCACCAACAGGGGTTTCCTACAATGAGCAGTTCTTC
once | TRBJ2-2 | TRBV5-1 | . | CASSIQGAAGELFF | TGCGCCAGCAGCATCCAAGGGGCCGCCGGGGAGCTGTTTTTT
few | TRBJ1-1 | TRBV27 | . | CASSREVNTEAFF | TGTGCCAGCAGTAGAGAAGTGAACACTGAAGCTTTCTTT
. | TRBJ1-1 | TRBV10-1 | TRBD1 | CASSGTGGTEAFF | TGCGCCAGCAGTGGGACAGGGGGCACTGAAGCTTTCTTT
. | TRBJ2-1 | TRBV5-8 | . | CATARGFDEQFF | TGTGCCACAGCAAGGGGCTTCGATGAGCAGTTCTTC
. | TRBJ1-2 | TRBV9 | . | CASSVRQNGYTF | TGTGCCAGCAGCGTCCGACAAAATGGCTACACCTTC
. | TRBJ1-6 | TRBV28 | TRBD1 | CASTSHGTGYSPLHF | TGTGCCAGCACCTCTCACGGGACAGGCTATTCACCCCTCCACTTT
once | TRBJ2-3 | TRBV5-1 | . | CASSLAVAGTQYF | TGCGCCAGCAGCTTGGCCGTTGCGGGTACGCAGTATTTT
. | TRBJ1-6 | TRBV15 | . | CATSRDLVPGRNSPLHF | TGTGCCACCAGCAGAGATCTGGTGCCAGGGCGTAACTCACCCCTCCACTTT
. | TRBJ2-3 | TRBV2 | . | CASRSRTQFTTDTQYF | TGTGCCAGCAGGTCTCGGACACAGTTCACCACAGATACGCAGTATTTT
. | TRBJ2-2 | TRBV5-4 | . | CASSFDSTGELFF | TGTGCCAGCAGCTTTGACTCGACCGGGGAGCTGTTTTTT
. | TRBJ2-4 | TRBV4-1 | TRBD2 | CASSPGLAGGLAKNIQYF | TGCGCCAGCAGCCCGGGACTAGCGGGAGGGCTAGCCAAAAACATTCAGTACTTC
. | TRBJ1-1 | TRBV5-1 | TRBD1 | CASTVMPTGGTEAFF | TGCGCCAGCACCGTTATGCCCACAGGGGGAACTGAAGCTTTCTTT
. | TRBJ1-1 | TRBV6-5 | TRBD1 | CASSTPGTGYTEAFF | TGTGCCAGCAGTACCCCCGGGACAGGGTACACTGAAGCTTTCTTT
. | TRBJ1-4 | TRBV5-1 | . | CASSQSTVEIEKLFF | TGCGCCAGCAGCCAATCGACAGTCGAAATCGAAAAACTGTTTTTT
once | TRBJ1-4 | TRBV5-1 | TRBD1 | CASSLGDSATNEKLFF | TGCGCCAGCAGCCTGGGGGACAGTGCAACTAATGAAAAACTGTTTTTT
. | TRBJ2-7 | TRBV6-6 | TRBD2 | CASSYDLAGGYEQYF | TGTGCCAGCAGTTACGACCTAGCGGGTGGCTACGAGCAGTACTTC
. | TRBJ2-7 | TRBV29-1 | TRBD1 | CSARDRVSEQYF | TGCAGCGCCCGGGACAGGGTTAGTGAGCAGTACTTC
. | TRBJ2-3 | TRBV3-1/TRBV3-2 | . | CASKRSGTDTQYF | TGTGCCAGCAAGCGTTCTGGCACAGATACGCAGTATTTT
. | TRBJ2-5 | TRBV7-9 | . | CASSFMAGGETQYF | TGTGCCAGCAGCTTCATGGCGGGCGGGGAGACCCAGTACTTC
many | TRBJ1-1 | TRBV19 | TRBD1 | CASSPRTGRDNTEAFF | TGTGCCAGTAGTCCTCGGACAGGGCGGGATAACACTGAAGCTTTCTTT
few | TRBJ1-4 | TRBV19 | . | CATGEEGRMGEKLFF | TGTGCCACCGGGGAGGAAGGGAGAATGGGTGAAAAACTGTTTTTT
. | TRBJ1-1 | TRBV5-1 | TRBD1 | CASSPGQGSYTEAFF | TGCGCCAGCAGCCCGGGACAGGGATCTTACACTGAAGCTTTCTTT
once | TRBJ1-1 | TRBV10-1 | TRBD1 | CASSGQAMNTEAFF | TGCGCCAGTTCGGGACAGGCCATGAACACTGAAGCTTTCTTT
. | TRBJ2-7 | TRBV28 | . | CASSFTSFEGPLEQYF | TGTGCCAGCAGCTTTACAAGTTTCGAGGGTCCCCTCGAGCAGTACTTC
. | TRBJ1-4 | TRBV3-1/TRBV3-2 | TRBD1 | CASSQWGQDNEKLFF | TGTGCCAGCAGCCAATGGGGACAGGATAATGAAAAACTGTTTTTT
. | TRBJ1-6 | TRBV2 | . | CASRPGNSYNSPLHF | TGTGCCAGCAGACCAGGGAATTCCTATAATTCACCCCTCCACTTT
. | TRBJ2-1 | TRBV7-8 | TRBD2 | CASSHPSGGAKFF | TGTGCCAGCAGCCACCCTAGCGGGGGGGCGAAATTCTTC
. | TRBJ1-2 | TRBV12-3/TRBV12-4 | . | CASSGRRGYGYTF | TGTGCCAGCAGTGGACGCAGGGGCTATGGCTACACCTTC
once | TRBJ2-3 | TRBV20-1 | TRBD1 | CSAGDRVRGTDTQYF | TGCAGTGCTGGTGACAGGGTACGCGGCACAGATACGCAGTATTTT
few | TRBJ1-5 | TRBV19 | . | CASSIAGGRGDQPQHF | TGTGCCAGTAGTATAGCGGGCGGGCGAGGTGATCAGCCCCAGCATTTT
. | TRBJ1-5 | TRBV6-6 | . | CASSPPLGDNQPQHF | TGTGCCAGCAGCCCACCTCTGGGAGACAATCAGCCCCAGCATTTT
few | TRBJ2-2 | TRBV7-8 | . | CASSLSLLTGELFF | TGTGCCAGCAGCTTAAGTCTACTCACCGGGGAGCTGTTTTTT
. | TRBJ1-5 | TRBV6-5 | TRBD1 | CASSSRDSFPQGSQHF | TGTGCCAGCAGTTCACGGGACAGTTTTCCGCAGGGGTCCCAGCATTTT
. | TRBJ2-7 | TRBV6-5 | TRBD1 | CASTIFRDRGHEQYF | TGTGCCAGCACCATTTTCCGGGACAGGGGACACGAGCAGTACTTC
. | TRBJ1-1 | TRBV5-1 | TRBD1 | CASSAQGGMTEAFF | TGCGCCAGCAGCGCCCAGGGGGGTATGACTGAAGCTTTCTTT
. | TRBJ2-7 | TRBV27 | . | CASSPGGRTISYEQYF | TGTGCCAGCAGTCCCGGGGGGCGGACGATAAGCTACGAGCAGTACTTC
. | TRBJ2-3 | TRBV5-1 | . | CASSLGVAGPTDTQYF | TGCGCCAGCAGCTTGGGGGTGGCGGGCCCCACAGATACGCAGTATTTT
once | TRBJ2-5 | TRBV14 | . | CASSPPGAQGETQYF | TGTGCCAGCAGCCCCCCAGGGGCCCAGGGGGAGACCCAGTACTTC
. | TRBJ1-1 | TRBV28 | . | CASSSTGRGRISILNTEAFF | TGTGCCAGCAGTTCGACGGGCAGGGGAAGGATTAGCATTTTGAACACTGAAGCTTTCTTT